The 29 T cell receptor beta chains below all came from one sample that was sequenced in a study of identifying expanded T cells in peripheral blood (dated by TCRdb to between 2018 and 2020). The method behind the library was the immunoSEQ multiplex PCR assay. Held by TCRdb, this immuneACCESS table contains in-frame sequences only and omits some clones. Under half of the omission traces to an unresolved V gene where checked; the cause of the rest is unknown. Counted in this sample were approximately 56,000 clones; approximately 80% of them appeared once. The ten largest make up 14% of the sample. The sequencing sample was made of blood. The receptors were sampled from a person aged 18 to 70 in good health.

This chain joins TRBV2 and TRBJ2-5; D might be TRBD1 (5 bases). The germline CDR1 and CDR2 sequences are SNHLY and FYNNEI. This CDR3 has 11 residues. The germline V and J ends were trimmed by 6 bases and 5 bases, with 7 bases remaining between them. In nucleotides, the CDR3 is TGTGCCAGCAGGAAGGGGGAGACCCAGTACTTC. Translating gives CASRKGETQYF.

The chain joins TRBV7-2 to TRBJ2-1; D gene ambiguous. CDR3 size: 16 residues. The germline CDR1 and CDR2 sequences are SGHTA and FQGNSA. Deletions cut 2 bases from V and 2 bases from J, with 13 bases between. Written as DNA, the CDR3 is TGTGCCAGCAGCTTAATAGGAGTTTCCGCCTACAATGAGCAGTTCTTC. This codes for CASSLIGVSAYNEQFF. The variable domain in full, completed from reference TRBV7-2 and TRBJ2-1, reads GAGVSQSPSNKVTEKGKDVELRCDPISGHTALYWYRQSLGQGLEFLIYFQGNSAPDKSGLPSDRFSAERTGGSVSTLTIQRTQQEDSAVYLCASSLIGVSAYNEQFFGPGTRLTVL.

The genes are TRBV10-2 and TRBJ1-5; TRBD1 matches 7 bases. The CDR3 is 16 residues long. J lost 3 bases, V lost 3 bases, and 8 bases had no gene match. Germline lookup yields CDR1 WSHSY and CDR2 SAAADI. The CDR3: CASSERLGQSNQPQHF. The DNA for the CDR3 is TGCGCCAGCAGTGAAAGGTTGGGACAGTCCAATCAGCCCCAGCATTTT.

This chain joins TRBV4-3 and TRBJ2-2; possible D gene TRBD2, 5 bases. Germline V CDR1 and CDR2: LGHNA, YSLEER. This CDR3 has 15 amino acids. The V end lost 1 base, the J end lost 2 bases, and 8 bases lay between the germline ends. The CDR3 sequence is CASSQGGHNTGELFF. The CDR3 DNA sequence: TGCGCCAGCAGCCAAGGCGGGCATAACACCGGGGAGCTGTTTTTT.

The genes are TRBV7-2 and TRBJ2-2, with 12 nucleotides matching TRBD2. This CDR3 contains 19 residues. The V segment lost 4 bases and the J segment 0 bases; nucleotides outside the gene matches: 9. The germline V gene has CDR1 SGHTA and CDR2 FQGNSA. Here the CDR3 reads CASSYSLAGGPSNTGELFF. The CDR3, as DNA: TGTGCCAGCAGCTATTCCCTAGCGGGGGGGCCTTCGAACACCGGGGAGCTGTTTTTT.

This clone was detected a few times. The genes are TRBV9 and TRBJ1-6; a weak D match, TRBD1 (5 bases). The germline CDR1 and CDR2 sequences are SGDLS and YYNGEE. V was pared by 1 base and J by 7 bases, with 6 bases between. The CDR3 spans 13 residues. Written as DNA, the CDR3 is TGTGCCAGCAGCGTAAGGGGAAATTCACCCCTCCACTTT. Translation gives CASSVRGNSPLHF.

The V call is TRBV5-5, the J call TRBJ2-7; 9 bases fit TRBD2. The CDR3 length is 15 residues. Trimming removed 0 bases from V and 2 bases from J; junction bases left unmatched: 3. The germline V gene encodes CDR1 SGHKS and CDR2 YYEKEE (reference sequence). CDR3 DNA: TGTGCCAGCAGCTTGGGCGGGGGGGCTACCTACGAGCAGTACTTC. Encoded protein: CASSLGGGATYEQYF.

This clone is a singleton in its sample. The chain joins TRBV5-6 to TRBJ1-2, with 7 positions matching TRBD1. V lost 4 bases, J lost 4 bases, and 4 bases stayed unmatched. CDR3 length: 13 residues. CDR1 is SGHDT, CDR2 YYEEEE, per germline. CDR3 loop: CASSEGQIYGYTF. For the CDR3, the DNA is TGTGCCAGCAGCGAGGGACAGATCTATGGCTACACCTTC.

CDR3 protein: CSVSWGSQGTQYF. The CDR3 DNA reads TGCAGCGTCTCCTGGGGCTCCCAGGGGACCCAGTACTTC. The chain is built from TRBV29-1 and TRBJ2-5; D is perhaps TRBD1 (5 bases). The CDR3 is 13 amino acids. V was clipped by 6 bases and J by 7 bases, with 18 bases between them. Germline CDR1 is SQVTM and CDR2 is ANQGSEA.

V and J are TRBV5-1 and TRBJ1-1; 7 bases line up with TRBD1. Losses at the gene ends were 3 bases for V and 8 bases for J; bases not matched to a gene: 7. The germline V gene has CDR1 SGHRS and CDR2 YFSETQ. This CDR3 spans 13 amino acids. CDR3 bases: TGCGCCAGCAGCTCCTTTGAAGGGGGCGAAGCTTTCTTT. Protein sequence: CASSSFEGGEAFF.

The V call is TRBV27, the J call TRBJ2-4; perhaps D is TRBD1 or TRBD2 (6 bases each). Germline V gene lookup returns CDR1 MNHEY and CDR2 SMNVEV (reference sequence). The CDR3 length is 15 residues. The V and J ends lost 0 bases and 6 bases respectively, with 12 bases between them. The CDR3 is CASSLSGRGGNIQYF. CDR3 nucleotide sequence: TGTGCCAGCAGTTTATCGGGCAGGGGAGGAAACATTCAGTACTTC.

The V gene is TRBV5-4, the J gene TRBJ2-5; the D gene is possibly TRBD2 (6 bases). V lost 0 bases and J lost 2, with 11 bases in between. Per germline, CDR1 SGHNT and CDR2 YYREEE (reference sequence). This CDR3 spans 15 amino acids. Written as DNA, the CDR3 is TGTGCCAGCAGCTTGGAGAGCGGGCGTCAAGAGACCCAGTACTTC. It encodes CASSLESGRQETQYF.

The gene calls are TRBV5-8 and TRBJ1-2, with 8 bases fitting TRBD1. Germline V gene data show CDR1 as SGHTS and CDR2 as YDEGEE. J gave up 8 bases and V 4 bases, and 13 bases lay outside the gene matches. The CDR3 runs to 15 residues. CDR3 DNA sequence: TGTGCCAGCAGCCGCGCGCAAAGGACAGGGAGGGGCTACACCTTC. Amino acids: CASSRAQRTGRGYTF.

The chain is built from TRBV7-9 and TRBJ1-1; D ambiguous. V was clipped by 0 bases and J by 7 bases, with 9 bases between them. Germline CDR1 reads SEHNR; CDR2 reads FQNEAQ (reference sequence). The CDR3 is made up of 13 amino acids. The CDR3 region has the DNA TGTGCCAGCAGCTTAGCGACGGGGATTGAAGCTTTCTTT. It is translated as CASSLATGIEAFF.

CDR3 sequence (DNA): TGTGCCAGTAGTAACCGGGACAGGGCAGTCCTCATGAACACTGAAGCTTTCTTT. Amino acids: CASSNRDRAVLMNTEAFF. The V call is TRBV19, the J call TRBJ1-1; TRBD1 matches at 9 bases. Unmatched junction bases numbered 12, after V lost 4 bases and J lost 0 bases. CDR3 length: 18 residues. The germline V gene has CDR1 LNHDA and CDR2 SQIVND (reference sequence).

The chain links TRBV11-2 to TRBJ1-6, with D perhaps TRBD1 (5 bases). The CDR3 contains 13 residues. Germline V CDR1 and CDR2: SGHAT, FQNNGV. Trimming took 5 bases from V and 7 from J, leaving 9 bases between them. The CDR3 loop reads CASSRDRNSPLHF. The DNA of the CDR3 is TGTGCCAGCAGCCGTGACAGAAATTCACCCCTCCACTTT.

Written as DNA, the CDR3 is TGTGCCAGCAGTTTACTTGTCTCAGGAGGGGATGGCTACACCTTC. It codes for CASSLLVSGGDGYTF. The chain is built from TRBV28 and TRBJ1-2, with a tentative D call TRBD1 (5 bases). The germline V gene encodes CDR1 MDHEN and CDR2 SYDVKM. V lost 2 bases to trimming and J lost 6 bases, with 16 bases between them. The CDR3 is 15 amino acids.

This CDR3 reads CASSRPSTDTQYF. The DNA of the CDR3 is TGCGCCAGCAGCAGACCTAGCACAGATACGCAGTATTTT. The rearrangement uses TRBV5-1 and TRBJ2-3; no clear D. Germline V gene data show CDR1 as SGHRS and CDR2 as YFSETQ. This CDR3 is built from 13 residues. With 4 bases removed from V and 0 bases from J, the gap between germline ends came to 6 bases.

This chain uses TRBV5-4 with TRBJ1-2; perhaps TRBD1 as D (6 bases). Trimming cost V 2 bases and J 2 bases, with 13 bases left between them. There are 15 residues in the CDR3. CDR1 and CDR2 (germline): SGHNT, YYREEE (reference sequence). DNA of the CDR3: TGTGCCAGCAGCTTCTTCTCAGGGGCAAACTATGGCTACACCTTC. It is translated as CASSFFSGANYGYTF.

In this sample, this clone is medium-sized (0.01 to 0.1%). The V gene is TRBV5-6, the J gene TRBJ1-1; no clear D. The CDR3 totals 13 residues. The V gene's germline CDR1 is SGHDT and CDR2 YYEEEE. Trimming pared 1 base from V and 1 base from J, leaving 5 bases between. CDR3 region: CASSLWGNTEAFF. CDR3 coding DNA: TGTGCCAGCAGCTTGTGGGGGAACACTGAAGCTTTCTTT.

The V gene is TRBV2, the J gene TRBJ2-2; no clear D gene. The V and J ends lost 2 bases and 5 bases respectively, with 9 bases between them. The CDR3 loop spans 14 amino acids. The germline CDR1 and CDR2 sequences are SNHLY and FYNNEI. The CDR3 spells CASSEQKGTGELFF. For the CDR3, the DNA is TGTGCCAGCAGTGAACAAAAGGGAACCGGGGAGCTGTTTTTT.

This chain connects TRBV30 to TRBJ1-3, with D possibly TRBD1 on 5 matching bases. This CDR3 contains 15 residues. Germline V gene data show CDR1 as GTSNPN and CDR2 as SVGIG (reference sequence). The V end was cut by 2 bases, the J end by 4 bases, with 15 bases between. For the CDR3, the DNA is TGTGCCTGGAGTACGGGGCACTCCGGGGGAAACACCATATATTTT. This translates into CAWSTGHSGGNTIYF.

The chain uses TRBV11-2 and TRBJ2-2; the D is unclear. Between the trimmed V and J ends, which lost 1 base and 2 bases, there was a span of 5 bases. From germline, CDR1 is SGHAT and CDR2 FQNNGV. The CDR3 is made up of 14 amino acids. CDR3 residues: CASSLAYNTGELFF. The CDR3 nucleotides are TGTGCCAGCAGCTTAGCCTACAACACCGGGGAGCTGTTTTTT.

The V and J genes are TRBV7-9 and TRBJ2-3; D may be TRBD2 (6 bases). This CDR3 spans 14 amino acids. Germline CDR1 SEHNR, CDR2 FQNEAQ (reference sequence). V was pared by 8 bases and J by 8 bases, with 20 bases between. CDR3 in DNA: TGTGCCAGCGGTCGAGCGGGCCGGCGCGGTACGCAGTATTTT. Amino acids: CASGRAGRRGTQYF.

This chain uses TRBV2 with TRBJ2-1, with TRBD2 matching over 10 bases. The germline V gene has CDR1 SNHLY and CDR2 FYNNEI. The CDR3 covers 14 residues. V was clipped by 4 bases and J by 6 bases; unmatched bases: 3. CDR3 sequence: CASSVLAGLNEQFF. In nucleotides, the CDR3 is TGTGCCAGCAGTGTACTAGCGGGGCTCAATGAGCAGTTCTTC.

V gene TRBV7-8 combines with J gene TRBJ1-1, with TRBD1 matching over 7 bases. The CDR3 has 15 amino acids. Germline CDR1 is SGHVS and CDR2 is FQNEAQ. With 2 bases clipped from V and 2 bases from J, the junction kept 5 bases outside the gene matches. The CDR3 DNA reads TGTGCCAGCAGCTTAATGGGACAGAGTAACACTGAAGCTTTCTTT. Translated: CASSLMGQSNTEAFF.

V gene TRBV6-6 combines with J gene TRBJ1-5; weak D call: TRBD1 (5 bases). Between the trimmed V and J ends, which lost 2 bases and 4 bases, there was a span of 9 bases. The germline V gene has CDR1 MNHNY and CDR2 SVGAGI (reference sequence). This CDR3 contains 14 residues. The CDR3 DNA sequence: TGTGCCAGCAGTTACCGGGGGGGAAATCAGCCCCAGCATTTT. The encoded protein is CASSYRGGNQPQHF.

The rearrangement joins TRBV6-1 to TRBJ1-1; D is undetermined. CDR1 is MNHNS, CDR2 SASEGT, per germline. Between the trimmed V and J ends, which lost 0 bases and 6 bases, there was a span of 14 bases. The CDR3 is 15 residues long. CDR3 region: CASSEALRGRAEAFF. Here the CDR3 DNA reads TGTGCCAGCAGTGAAGCGCTCCGAGGGAGGGCTGAAGCTTTCTTT.

This chain connects TRBV6-1 to TRBJ1-5; D possibly corresponds to TRBD1 (5 bases). Trimming took off 2 bases at V and 4 bases at J, with 9 bases between the two ends. CDR3 length equals 14 residues. The V gene's germline CDR1 is MNHNS and CDR2 SASEGT. In DNA, the CDR3 is TGTGCCAGCAGTGAACAACAGGCAAATCAGCCCCAGCATTTT. Translated: CASSEQQANQPQHF.